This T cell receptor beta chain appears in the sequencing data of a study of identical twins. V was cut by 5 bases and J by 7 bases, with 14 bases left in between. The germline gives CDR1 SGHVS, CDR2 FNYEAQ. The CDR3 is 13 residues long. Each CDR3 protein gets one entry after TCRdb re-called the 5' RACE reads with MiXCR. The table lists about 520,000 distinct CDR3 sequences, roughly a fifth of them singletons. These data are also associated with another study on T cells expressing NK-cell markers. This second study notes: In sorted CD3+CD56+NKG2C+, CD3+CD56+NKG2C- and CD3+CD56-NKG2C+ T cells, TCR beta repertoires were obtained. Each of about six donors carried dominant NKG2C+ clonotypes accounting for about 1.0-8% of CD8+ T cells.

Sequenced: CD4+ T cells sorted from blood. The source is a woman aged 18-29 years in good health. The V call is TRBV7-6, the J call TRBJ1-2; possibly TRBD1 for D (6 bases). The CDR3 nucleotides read TGTGCCAGCAGCGTTGGGGGGGGCGGTGGCTACACCTTC. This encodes CASSVGGGGGYTF.